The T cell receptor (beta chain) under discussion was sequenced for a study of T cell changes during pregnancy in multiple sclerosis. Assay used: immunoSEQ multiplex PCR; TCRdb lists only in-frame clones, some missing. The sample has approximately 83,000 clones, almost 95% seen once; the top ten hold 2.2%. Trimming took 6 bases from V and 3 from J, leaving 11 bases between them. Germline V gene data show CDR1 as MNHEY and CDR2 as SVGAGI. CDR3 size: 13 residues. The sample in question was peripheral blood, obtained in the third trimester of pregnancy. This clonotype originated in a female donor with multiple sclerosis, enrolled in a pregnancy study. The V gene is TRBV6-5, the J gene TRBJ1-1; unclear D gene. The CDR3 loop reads CASRPFGDTEAFF. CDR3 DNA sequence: TGTGCCAGCAGGCCTTTCGGGGACACTGAAGCTTTCTTT.